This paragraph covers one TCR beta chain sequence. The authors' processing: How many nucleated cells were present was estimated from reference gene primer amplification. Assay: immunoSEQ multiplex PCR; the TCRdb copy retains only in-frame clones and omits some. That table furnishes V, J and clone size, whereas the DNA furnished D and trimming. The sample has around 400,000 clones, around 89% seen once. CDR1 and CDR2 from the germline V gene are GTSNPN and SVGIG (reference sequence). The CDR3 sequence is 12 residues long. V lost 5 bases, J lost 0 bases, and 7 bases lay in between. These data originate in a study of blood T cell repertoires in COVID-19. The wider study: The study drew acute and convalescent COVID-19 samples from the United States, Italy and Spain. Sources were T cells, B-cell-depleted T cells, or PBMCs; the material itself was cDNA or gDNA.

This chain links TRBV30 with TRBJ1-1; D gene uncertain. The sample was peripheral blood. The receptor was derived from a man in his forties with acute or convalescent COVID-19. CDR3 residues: CAWGPLNTEAFF. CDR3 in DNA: TGTGCCTGGGGCCCATTGAACACTGAAGCTTTCTTT.